These 28 T cell receptor beta chains were all obtained from the same sample, sequenced in a study of blood T cell repertoires in COVID-19 (dated by TCRdb to the early 2020s). The receptor library was made with the immunoSEQ multiplex PCR assay. TCRdb carries this immuneACCESS record with in-frame sequences only. Its versions omit some clonotypes, under half of them owing to an unresolved V gene in the studies checked, with the rest unexplained. The sample profile shows a few hundred thousand clones; 89% of them were found once. 9.5% of the sample is held by the ten biggest clonotypes. The specimen sequenced was PBMCs or T cells enriched from blood (not recorded which). The receptors were sampled from a woman aged 40 to 50 who had recovered from COVID-19.

The chain joins TRBV12-3 or TRBV12-4 to TRBJ2-3; tentative D call: TRBD1 (5 bases). The length of the CDR3 is 13 residues. Trimming shortened V by 3 bases and J by 8 bases, and 12 bases separated the two germline ends. CDR3 protein: CASSLHSQGTQYF. The CDR3 DNA follows: TGTGCCAGCAGTTTGCACAGCCAGGGTACGCAGTATTTT.

The chain uses TRBV4-2 and TRBJ2-3; possible D gene TRBD2, 6 bases. Germline CDR1 reads LGHNA; CDR2 reads YNFKEQ. The length of the CDR3 is 18 residues. V was clipped by 4 bases and J by 2 bases, with 22 bases between them. The CDR3 reads CASSPGTPISYITDTQYF. CDR3 bases: TGTGCCAGCAGCCCCGGGACTCCAATTTCCTACATCACAGATACGCAGTATTTT.

The chain carries TRBV30 and TRBJ2-7; D remains unclear. CDR1 GTSNPN and CDR2 SVGIG come from the germline V gene (reference sequence). Trimming took 2 bases from V and 6 from J, leaving 8 bases between them. The CDR3 contains 11 residues. CDR3 residues: CAWSLPGEQYF. CDR3 nucleotides: TGTGCCTGGAGTCTCCCCGGCGAGCAGTACTTC.

The chain is built from TRBV5-1 and TRBJ2-2, with D tentatively TRBD2 (5 bases). With 1 base removed from V and 7 bases from J, the gap between germline ends came to 8 bases. Germline CDR1 reads SGHRS; CDR2 reads YFSETQ. There are 13 residues in the CDR3. For the CDR3, the DNA is TGCGCCAGCAGCTTGAATCGGGACGGGGAGCTGTTTTTT. It translates to CASSLNRDGELFF.

V and J are TRBV24-1 and TRBJ2-5; perhaps TRBD2 as D (7 bases). The CDR3 loop spans 16 amino acids. V lost 1 base and J lost 3, with 14 bases in between. Germline V gene sequence: CDR1 KGHDR, CDR2 SFDVKD. CDR3 amino acids: CATSDFGGGGEETQYF. In DNA form, the CDR3 reads TGTGCCACCAGTGATTTCGGGGGCGGGGGAGAAGAGACCCAGTACTTC.

This clone was seen more than once but under ten times. The chain carries TRBV6-2 or TRBV6-3 and TRBJ2-7; 8 bases line up with TRBD1. From germline, CDR1 is MNHEY and CDR2 SVGEGT. The CDR3 is 13 residues long. J lost 6 bases, V lost 2 bases, and 3 bases had no gene match. The CDR3 nucleotides read TGTGCCAGCAGTTACGTCCAGGGGGCCGAGCAGTACTTC. Its protein product is CASSYVQGAEQYF.

The chain is built from TRBV10-3 and TRBJ2-1; TRBD1 aligns across 8 bases. CDR3 length equals 16 residues. CDR1 and CDR2 from the germline V gene are ENHRY and SYGVKD. V was pared by 6 bases and J by 0 bases, with 7 bases of the junction left unmatched. This chain's CDR3 is CAIRRDRQISYNEQFF. CDR3 sequence (DNA): TGTGCCATCAGAAGGGACAGGCAAATCTCCTACAATGAGCAGTTCTTC.

This clone was counted a single time. Compared with germline, one end of the junction differs, possibly owing to a read error. This chain joins TRBV7-7 and TRBJ2-2, with a possible D match to TRBD2 (5 bases). The CDR3 has 18 amino acids. Germline-derived CDR1 and CDR2 are SSHAT and FNYEAQ (reference sequence). CDR3 amino acids: CASSLETSRRWNTGELFF. CDR3 nucleotide sequence: TGTGCTAGCAGCTTAGAAACCTCGAGGAGGTGGAACACCGGGGAGCTGTTTTTT.

The rearrangement joins TRBV6-4 to TRBJ2-2; D remains ambiguous. Germline CDR1 is MRHNA and CDR2 is SNTAGT. This CDR3 spans 13 amino acids. Trimming pared 6 bases from V and 0 bases from J, leaving 5 bases between. The CDR3 loop is CASSHSNTGELFF. The CDR3 bases are TGTGCCAGCAGCCACTCGAACACCGGGGAGCTGTTTTTT.

CDR3 sequence (DNA): TGTGCCACCAGCAGAGATCTAAGCTCTGGGGCCAACGTCCTGACTTTC. This codes for CATSRDLSSGANVLTF. This chain links TRBV15 with TRBJ2-6, with D unclear. V was clipped by 0 bases and J by 0 bases, with 6 bases between them. The CDR3 consists of 16 residues. Germline CDR1 and CDR2: LNHNV and YYDKDF (reference sequence).

CDR3 sequence: CASSPQPGRVQETQYF. CDR3 in DNA: TGCGCCAGCAGCCCCCAGCCCGGCAGGGTACAAGAGACCCAGTACTTC. The chain uses TRBV5-1 and TRBJ2-5, with a possible D match to TRBD1 (5 bases). Germline values: CDR1 SGHRS, CDR2 YFSETQ. Deletions cut 4 bases from V and 2 bases from J, with 18 bases between. This CDR3 comprises 16 residues.

The chain uses TRBV19 and TRBJ1-5, with 8 bases lining up with TRBD1. CDR3 size: 14 residues. Trimming cost V 3 bases and J 8 bases; bases outside gene matches: 6. Germline CDR1 and CDR2: LNHDA and SQIVND (reference sequence). The CDR3 DNA follows: TGTGCCAGTAGTATGGGACAGGTCGGAAAGCCCCAGCATTTT. Translation gives CASSMGQVGKPQHF.

The rearrangement links TRBV19 to TRBJ2-2; D may be TRBD1 (5 bases). This CDR3 contains 14 residues. V was cut by 5 bases and J by 4 bases, with 11 bases left in between. Looked up from germline, CDR1 is LNHDA and CDR2 is SQIVND (reference sequence). The CDR3 region is CASSWQGSTGELFF. CDR3 sequence (DNA): TGTGCCAGTAGTTGGCAGGGAAGCACCGGGGAGCTGTTTTTT.

J is TRBJ2-2 and V is TRBV5-6; 10 positions match TRBD2. Germline values: CDR1 SGHDT, CDR2 YYEEEE. V lost 1 base, J lost 5 bases, and 2 bases stayed unmatched. This CDR3 spans 15 amino acids. The CDR3 DNA reads TGTGCCAGCAGCTTGAGCGGGGGGGCGACCGGGGAGCTGTTTTTT. Its protein is CASSLSGGATGELFF.

J is TRBJ2-2 and V is TRBV4-3; D unclear. This CDR3 has 15 residues. Germline V lookup: CDR1 LGHNA, CDR2 YSLEER. Trimming took 1 base from V and 9 from J, leaving 15 bases between them. The CDR3 sequence: CASSQAPGARRELFF. The DNA of the CDR3 is TGCGCCAGCAGCCAAGCCCCCGGAGCCCGAAGGGAGCTGTTTTTT.

As for this clone: Other DNA sequences in this sample translate to the same CDR3. The chain is built from TRBV7-9 and TRBJ2-7; no clear D gene. CDR3 length: 12 amino acids. Trimming cost V 5 bases and J 3 bases, with 8 bases left between them. CDR1 SEHNR and CDR2 FQNEAQ come from the germline V gene (reference sequence). CDR3 sequence: CASSPSGYEQYF. CDR3 DNA sequence: TGTGCCAGCAGCCCGTCGGGCTACGAGCAGTACTTC.

The chain has TRBV9 and TRBJ1-3; D unresolved. This CDR3 region has 15 residues. Germline loops: CDR1 SGDLS, CDR2 YYNGEE. Deletions cut 2 bases from V and 0 bases from J, with 9 bases between. The CDR3 sequence: CASSVGPPSGNTIYF. DNA of the CDR3: TGTGCCAGCAGCGTTGGGCCACCCTCTGGAAACACCATATATTTT.

This clone was counted a few times. This chain uses TRBV29-1 with TRBJ2-1; D is uncertain. Germline V CDR1 and CDR2: SQVTM, ANQGSEA. The CDR3 runs to 13 residues. V was clipped by 1 base and J by 4 bases, with 8 bases between them. The CDR3 spells CSVEATGYNEQFF. In nucleotides, the CDR3 is TGCAGCGTTGAAGCCACGGGTTACAATGAGCAGTTCTTC.

This clone was counted a few times. The chain carries TRBV12-5 and TRBJ2-5; 8 bases align to TRBD1. There are 14 residues in the CDR3. V shed 4 bases and J 5 bases; nucleotides not matched to a gene: 6. CDR1 is LGHNT and CDR2 is FRNRAP in the germline V gene. DNA for the CDR3: TGTGCTAGTGGTTCCGGACAGGGTGAGGAGACCCAGTACTTC. Translating it yields CASGSGQGEETQYF.

The chain is built from TRBV28 and TRBJ2-7; 8 bases are a match to TRBD1. The V and J ends lost 2 bases and 4 bases, in that order; junction bases with no gene match: 7. This CDR3 region has 15 residues. CDR1 MDHEN and CDR2 SYDVKM come from the germline V gene. The CDR3 reads CASSLQQGAGYEQYF. CDR3 DNA: TGTGCCAGCAGTTTACAGCAGGGGGCGGGGTACGAGCAGTACTTC.

Remarks on this clone: The CDR3 ends on some other residue instead of the conserved phenylalanine or tryptophan, so this is likely a read error. The V call is TRBV28, the J call TRBJ1-6; D call uncertain. CDR1 and CDR2 (germline): MDHEN, SYDVKM. The CDR3 totals 15 residues. V was trimmed by 3 bases and J by 7 bases, leaving 13 bases between them. As DNA, the CDR3 is TGTGCCAGCAGTTTGGAGGACGGGTGGAATTCACCCCTCCACCTT. Amino acid sequence: CASSLEDGWNSPLHL.

This rearrangement joins TRBV28 to TRBJ2-2; D remains unclear. This CDR3 comprises 15 residues. Germline-derived CDR1 and CDR2 are MDHEN and SYDVKM. V was clipped by 5 bases and J by 3 bases, with 13 bases between them. CDR3: CASSPPRVYTGELFF. The CDR3 DNA follows: TGTGCCAGCAGTCCACCCCGGGTCTACACCGGGGAGCTGTTTTTT. The full variable domain, with the rest looked up from reference TRBV28 and TRBJ2-2, is DVKVTQSSRYLVKRTGEKVFLECVQDMDHENMFWYRQDPGLGLRLIYFSYDVKMKEKGDIPEGYSVSREKKERFSLILESASTNQTSMYLCASSPPRVYTGELFFGEGSRLTVL.

The chain recombines TRBV5-1 with TRBJ2-3, with 8 nucleotides matching TRBD2. Trimming removed 4 bases from V and 2 bases from J; junction bases left unmatched: 6. From germline, CDR1 is SGHRS and CDR2 YFSETQ. CDR3 length: 15 amino acids. The CDR3 DNA sequence: TGCGCCAGCAGCGTGGGAGCGGGGGCCACAGATACGCAGTATTTT. Its protein product is CASSVGAGATDTQYF.

The chain links TRBV7-3 to TRBJ2-3, with TRBD2 identical over 10 bases. The CDR3 is 15 amino acids. V lost 2 bases to trimming and J lost 6 bases; unmatched junction nucleotides: 5. Germline V gene data show CDR1 as SGHTA and CDR2 as FQGTGA. The CDR3 DNA sequence: TGTGCCAGCAGCTTACTAGCGGGAGAATCGGATACGCAGTATTTT. Encoded protein: CASSLLAGESDTQYF.

This chain uses TRBV28 with TRBJ1-1; the D gene is possibly TRBD1 (6 bases). Germline lookup yields CDR1 MDHEN and CDR2 SYDVKM. With 10 bases removed from V and 1 base from J, the gap between germline ends came to 13 bases. The CDR3 spans 13 residues. The chain's CDR3 is CAIRGAWNTEAFF. CDR3 nucleotides: TGTGCCATCCGGGGGGCTTGGAACACTGAAGCTTTCTTT. The full variable domain, with the rest looked up from reference TRBV28 and TRBJ1-1, is DVKVTQSSRYLVKRTGEKVFLECVQDMDHENMFWYRQDPGLGLRLIYFSYDVKMKEKGDIPEGYSVSREKKERFSLILESASTNQTSMYLCAIRGAWNTEAFFGQGTRLTVV.

The V call is TRBV20-1, the J call TRBJ1-2, with D possibly being TRBD1 (6 bases). CDR1 is DFQATT, CDR2 SNEGSKA, per germline (reference sequence). This CDR3 has 10 residues. Trimming stripped 8 bases from V and 9 bases from J, with 13 bases between. CDR3 amino acids: CSTKGGSYTF. In nucleotides, the CDR3 is TGCAGTACAAAAGGGGGAAGCTACACCTTC.

J is TRBJ2-1 and V is TRBV6-5, with TRBD1 identical over 10 bases. There are 15 residues in the CDR3. The germline CDR1 and CDR2 sequences are MNHEY and SVGAGI. The trim removed 4 bases at V and 7 bases at J, leaving 7 bases unmatched. Here the CDR3 reads CASSSPGQGINEQFF. CDR3 DNA sequence: TGTGCCAGCAGTTCTCCGGGACAGGGGATTAATGAGCAGTTCTTC.

The chain is built from TRBV6-5 and TRBJ2-1; 11 nucleotides agree with TRBD2. V trimming: 0 bases; J trimming: 2 bases; junction bases outside the gene matches: 0. The CDR3 has 16 amino acids. In germline, CDR1 is MNHEY, CDR2 SVGAGI. The CDR3 region is CASSYSSGGAYNEQFF. As DNA, the CDR3 is TGTGCCAGCAGTTACTCTAGCGGGGGGGCCTACAATGAGCAGTTCTTC.